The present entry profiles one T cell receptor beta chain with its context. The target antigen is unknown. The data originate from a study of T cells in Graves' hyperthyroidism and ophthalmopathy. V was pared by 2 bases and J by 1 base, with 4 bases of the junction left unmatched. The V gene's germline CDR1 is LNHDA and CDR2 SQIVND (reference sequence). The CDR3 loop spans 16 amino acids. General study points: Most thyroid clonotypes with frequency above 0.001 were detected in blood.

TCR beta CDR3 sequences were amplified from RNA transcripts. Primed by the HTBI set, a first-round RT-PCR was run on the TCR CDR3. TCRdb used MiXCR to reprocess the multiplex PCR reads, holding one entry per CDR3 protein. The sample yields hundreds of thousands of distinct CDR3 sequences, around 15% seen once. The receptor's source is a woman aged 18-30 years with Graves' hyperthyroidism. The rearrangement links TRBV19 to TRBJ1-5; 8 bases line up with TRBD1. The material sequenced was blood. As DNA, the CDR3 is TGTGCCAGTAGTATACAGGGGGCGAAGAGCAATCAGCCCCAGCATTTT. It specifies CASSIQGAKSNQPQHF.